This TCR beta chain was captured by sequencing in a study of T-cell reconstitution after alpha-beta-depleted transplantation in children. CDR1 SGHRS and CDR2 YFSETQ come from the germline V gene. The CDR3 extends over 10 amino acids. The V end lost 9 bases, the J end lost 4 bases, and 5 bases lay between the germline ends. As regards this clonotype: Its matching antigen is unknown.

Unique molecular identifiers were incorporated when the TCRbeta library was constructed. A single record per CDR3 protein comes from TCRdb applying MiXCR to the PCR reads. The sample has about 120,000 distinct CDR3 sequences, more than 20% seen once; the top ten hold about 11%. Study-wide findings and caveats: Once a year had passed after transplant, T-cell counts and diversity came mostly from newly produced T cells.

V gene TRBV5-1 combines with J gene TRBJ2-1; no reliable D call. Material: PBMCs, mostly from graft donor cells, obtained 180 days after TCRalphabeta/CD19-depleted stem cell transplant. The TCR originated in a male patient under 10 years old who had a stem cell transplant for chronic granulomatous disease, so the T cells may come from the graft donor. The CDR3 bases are TGCGCCATGGTGTACAATGAGCAGTTCTTC. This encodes CAMVYNEQFF.